The rows below give T cell receptor beta chains drawn from one sample of a study of cytomegalovirus exposure and HLA in healthy donors. Using immunoSEQ multiplex PCR, the repertoire was profiled, and TCRdb retains in-frame clones only, with some absent. The table lists around 190,000 clones, 75% to 90% of them singletons. Source material: PBMCs. Receptors originate from a boy aged 2 to 10 in good health and CMV-seronegative. CDR3s include the opening cysteine and the closing phenylalanine or tryptophan. The order of the fields is clone size, V gene, J gene, D gene, CDR3 DNA, CDR3 protein. D genes are given only for firm matches. For some rows the clone size is stated as once, few or many, or as a class when expanded; others skip it.

once	TRBV21-1	TRBJ2-1	-	TGTGCCAGCAGCAAAGGAAAGCTCGGGACTAGCGGGGGCAATGAGCAGTTCTTC	CASSKGKLGTSGGNEQFF
-	TRBV18	TRBJ2-1	TRBD2	TGTGCCAGCTCACCACGACTAGCGGGAGGCGGGAATGAGCAGTTCTTC	CASSPRLAGGGNEQFF
-	TRBV7-8	TRBJ2-7	TRBD1	TGTGCCAGCAGCTTTCACCCGGGACAGGGCTCCTACGAGCAGTACTTC	CASSFHPGQGSYEQYF
once	TRBV7-9	TRBJ1-3	-	TGTTCCAGCAGCCCCGGACTCTCTGGAAACACCATATATTTT	CSSSPGLSGNTIYF
-	TRBV6-6	TRBJ2-2	-	TGTGCCAGCAGTCCCTCCACCGGGGAGCTGTTTTTT	CASSPSTGELFF
-	TRBV27	TRBJ1-2	TRBD1	TGTGCCAGCAGTCGGGACAGGGGGCATGGCTACACCTTC	CASSRDRGHGYTF
once	TRBV19	TRBJ1-1	-	TGTGCCAGTAGTATAGTTGGGCCAGGCACTGAAGCTTTCTTT	CASSIVGPGTEAFF
-	TRBV5-6	TRBJ2-7	-	TGTGCCAGCAGCTTTGGGCAGGCCGTTTACGAGCAGTACTTC	CASSFGQAVYEQYF
-	TRBV7-9	TRBJ2-5	TRBD2	TGTGCCAGCAGCTTAACGGGAGGGCAAGAGACCCAGTACTTC	CASSLTGGQETQYF
-	TRBV6-5	TRBJ1-5	-	TGTGCCAGCAGTTACTCGAGGGCCGGGTGGCCCCAGCATTTT	CASSYSRAGWPQHF
-	TRBV7-9	TRBJ2-7	TRBD1	TGTGCCAGCAGCTTAGCGACAGGGACAGGCTACGAGCAGTACTTC	CASSLATGTGYEQYF
-	TRBV5-6	TRBJ2-1	TRBD2	TGTGCCAGCAGCTCCGGACTAGCGGGCACCTACAATGAGCAGTTCTTC	CASSSGLAGTYNEQFF
-	TRBV5-1	TRBJ1-2	-	TGCGCCAGCAGCTTGGTGGAGGGAAGAAACTATGGCTACACCTTC	CASSLVEGRNYGYTF
-	TRBV28	TRBJ2-1	TRBD2	TGTGCCAGCAGTTCGGGGGGAGGTGGCGCATACAATGAGCAGTTCTTC	CASSSGGGGAYNEQFF
-	TRBV7-9	TRBJ2-2	-	TGTGCCAGCAGCTTTGGAGGATCTGACACCGGGGAGCTGTTTTTT	CASSFGGSDTGELFF
-	TRBV7-7	TRBJ1-1	TRBD1	TGTGCCAGCAGCGGAACCTCCGGGACAGAGGACACTGAAGCTTTCTTT	CASSGTSGTEDTEAFF
-	TRBV28	TRBJ2-5	TRBD1	TGTGCCAGCAATTGGGGACAGGGGAAAGAGACCCAGTACTTC	CASNWGQGKETQYF
-	TRBV6-9	TRBJ2-2	TRBD1	TGTGCCAGCAGTCCACGGAATACGACAGGGATGGGGAACGGGGAGCTGTTTTTT	CASSPRNTTGMGNGELFF
-	TRBV5-4	TRBJ2-1	-	TGTGCCAGCAGCCCGACCAGGGGATTCAGCAATGAGCAGTTCTTC	CASSPTRGFSNEQFF
-	TRBV19	TRBJ1-5	TRBD1	TGTGCCAGTAGTAGACAGGGACTTCAGCCCCAGCATTTT	CASSRQGLQPQHF
-	TRBV27	TRBJ2-7	-	TGTGCCAGCAGTTTGCGGGTTCGGTTAGGATACGAGCAGTACTTC	CASSLRVRLGYEQYF
-	TRBV5-6	TRBJ2-7	-	TGTGCCAGCAGCTTGGAGTCTAATTCCTACGAGCAGTACTTC	CASSLESNSYEQYF
-	TRBV6-7	TRBJ1-5	-	TGTGCCAGCAAAATACTACCAGGGACACCCGACCGCCATTGGCCTGGCAGCAATCAGCCCCAGCATTTT	CASKILPGTPDRHWPGSNQPQHF
-	TRBV5-5	TRBJ2-1	TRBD2	TGTGCCAGCAGCCCCGTTAGCGGGAGATACAATGAGCAGTTCTTC	CASSPVSGRYNEQFF
-	TRBV20-1	TRBJ2-3	-	TGCAGTGCTGTATCAGATACGCAGTATTTT	CSAVSDTQYF
-	TRBV5-1	TRBJ2-6	TRBD2	TGCGCCAGCAGCTTATCGGGAGGGGCTCTCTCTGGGGCCAACGTCCTGACTTTC	CASSLSGGALSGANVLTF
-	TRBV28	TRBJ1-3	-	TGTGCCAGTGGCAGTGTATTCTCTGGAAACACCATATATTTT	CASGSVFSGNTIYF
few	TRBV6-1	TRBJ1-1	-	TGTGCCAGCAGGACCGGGACTGAAGCTTTCTTT	CASRTGTEAFF
-	TRBV6-1	TRBJ2-1	TRBD2	TGTGCCAGCAGTGCGAAGGTAGCGGGAGGGGACAATGAGCAGTTCTTC	CASSAKVAGGDNEQFF
few	TRBV4-2	TRBJ2-2	TRBD2	TGTGCCGGGGGGGAGGGAACAAATACCGGGGAGCTGTTTTTT	CAGGEGTNTGELFF
-	TRBV30	TRBJ2-2	-	TGTGCCTGGACGTCACTAGCAACCGGGGAGCTGTTTTTT	CAWTSLATGELFF
-	TRBV6-6	TRBJ2-2	-	TGTGCCAGCAGACGAGGAGGTTCCGGAACCGGGGAGCTGTTTTTT	CASRRGGSGTGELFF
-	TRBV7-9	TRBJ2-7	-	TGTGCCAGCAGCTTAACGTGGGGGCAGGACGAGCAGTACTTC	CASSLTWGQDEQYF
-	TRBV5-1	TRBJ2-1	TRBD1	TGCGCCAGCAGATTAGAGACAGGGGCGACTTCCAATGAGCAGTTCTTC	CASRLETGATSNEQFF
-	TRBV29-1	TRBJ2-5	-	TGCAGCGTTCGGGGTAGGGTGAGGCAGACCCAGTACTTC	CSVRGRVRQTQYF
-	TRBV30	TRBJ1-3	TRBD1	TGTGCCTGGGGGACAGTCCCTGGAAACACCATATATTTT	CAWGTVPGNTIYF
-	TRBV2	TRBJ2-3	TRBD1	TGTGCCAGCCGCCGGACAGGGGGTACGACAGATACGCAGTATTTT	CASRRTGGTTDTQYF
few	TRBV7-9	TRBJ1-1	-	TGTGCCAGCAGTCTATCGGGGGTAGAAGCTTTCTTT	CASSLSGVEAFF
-	TRBV7-7	TRBJ2-5	TRBD2	TGTGCCAGCAGCTTAGATTTAGCGGGAGGAGAGACCCAGTACTTC	CASSLDLAGGETQYF
-	TRBV4-2	TRBJ2-5	TRBD2	TGTGCCAGCAGCCAAGAAAGCGGGAGGGCCTACGAGACCCAGTACTTC	CASSQESGRAYETQYF
-	TRBV7-3	TRBJ2-1	TRBD2	TGTGCCAGCAGCCGTCGGGAGGGAGAGGGTGAGCAGTTCTTC	CASSRREGEGEQFF
-	TRBV5-1	TRBJ2-3	TRBD2	TGCGCCAGCAGGGAAGCGGGACGAGGGAATACGCAGTATTTT	CASREAGRGNTQYF